This TCR beta chain was captured by sequencing in a study of T cells in Graves' hyperthyroidism and ophthalmopathy. On this clonotype itself: Its antigen is not known.

Study conclusions and caveats: Ophthalmopathy could be told apart from stable hyperthyroidism with a 13 V-J model.

V lost 5 bases to trimming and J lost 10 bases, with 12 bases between them. The CDR3 is 12 residues long. Clinicians diagnosed patients from clinical symptoms, serum thyroxine and TRAb, thyroid ultrasound and orbital computed tomography. This blood was taken when hyperthyroidism was first diagnosed, before any ophthalmopathy symptoms existed. The investigators amplified TCR beta CDR3 regions from RNA transcripts. The TCR CDR3 was amplified in a first-round RT-PCR using the HTBI primer set. Using its own MiXCR run on the multiplex PCR reads, TCRdb lists one record per CDR3 protein. This sample yields 600,000 to 850,000 distinct CDR3 sequences, of which roughly 20% are seen a single time; over 15% belongs to the top ten.

The TCR comes from a woman aged 45-59 years with Graves' hyperthyroidism that later progressed to Graves' ophthalmopathy. Sequenced input: blood. The V and J genes are TRBV12-3 or TRBV12-4 and TRBJ1-3; no reliable D call. This CDR3 is CASSPERRTIYF. DNA of the CDR3: TGTGCCAGCAGTCCTGAACGAAGAACCATATATTTT.